This T cell receptor (beta chain) was identified in a study of control samples from healthy donors and cancer patients. The protocol was immunoSEQ multiplex PCR, while the TCRdb copy is restricted to in-frame clones and leaves out a portion. The sample lists approximately 89,000 clones; about nine tenths were seen once. The CDR3 runs to 15 residues. Germline lookup yields CDR1 MGHRA and CDR2 YSYEKL. Trimming pared 5 bases from V and 2 bases from J, leaving 13 bases between. The sample holds a few counts of this clone. What was sequenced was blood. J is TRBJ1-5 and V is TRBV4-1; D is possibly TRBD1 (6 bases). This TCR was recovered from a man aged 25-45 years in good health. CDR3 nucleotides: TGCGCCAGCAGCGCACAGGGCGACCGCAATCAGCCCCAGCATTTT. It translates to CASSAQGDRNQPQHF.